The rows below give T cell receptor beta chains drawn from one sample of a study of cytomegalovirus exposure and HLA in healthy donors. Profiled with immunoSEQ multiplex PCR; TCRdb holds only in-frame clones, not every one. The profile covers about 120,000 clones, with 70% to 90% appearing a single time and about 6% taken by the ten largest. Material for sequencing was PBMCs. Receptors were obtained from a woman aged 18-29 years in good health and CMV-seropositive. Each CDR3 is given with its conserved first and last residue. D genes are given only for firm matches. Not every row has a clone size; where given, it reads once, few, many or a size class.

V: TRBV2; size: NA; D: TRBD1; J: TRBJ2-7; DNA: TGTGCCAGCAGCCGCCAGGGGGCGCCTCCCTACGAGCAGTACTTC; CDR3: CASSRQGAPPYEQYF
V: TRBV29-1; size: NA; D: TRBD2; J: TRBJ2-7; DNA: TGCAGCGTTACTAGCGGTTCGGGTTACGAGCAGTACTTC; CDR3: CSVTSGSGYEQYF
V: TRBV5-1; size: NA; D: NA; J: TRBJ2-3; DNA: TGCGCCAGCAGCTTTTCTGGGAACAGGGCAGATACGCAGTATTTT; CDR3: CASSFSGNRADTQYF
V: TRBV29-1; size: NA; D: TRBD2; J: TRBJ2-1; DNA: TGCAGCGCTTGGGGAACTAGCGAATCCTACAATGAGCAGTTCTTC; CDR3: CSAWGTSESYNEQFF
V: TRBV7-9; size: NA; D: NA; J: TRBJ2-1; DNA: TGTGCCAGCAGCACCTTCTCGGGAAGTTACAATGAGCAGTTCTTC; CDR3: CASSTFSGSYNEQFF
V: TRBV6-5; size: NA; D: TRBD1; J: TRBJ1-2; DNA: TGTGCCAGCAGTTACATGAGACAGGGGGATGGCTACACCTTC; CDR3: CASSYMRQGDGYTF
V: TRBV6-1; size: NA; D: NA; J: TRBJ2-7; DNA: TGTGCCAGCAACAAGGACAATTCCTACGAGCAGTACTTC; CDR3: CASNKDNSYEQYF
V: TRBV5-4; size: NA; D: TRBD1; J: TRBJ1-2; DNA: TGTGCCAGCAGTCGACCCCTGTCGCAGGGGGCCTATGGCTACACCTTC; CDR3: CASSRPLSQGAYGYTF
V: TRBV6-5; size: NA; D: TRBD2; J: TRBJ2-2; DNA: TGTGCCAGCAGTTACTCGACTAGCGGGGACACCGGGGAGCTGTTTTTT; CDR3: CASSYSTSGDTGELFF
V: TRBV7-6; size: NA; D: NA; J: TRBJ2-3; DNA: TGTGCCAGCAGCCCCGGACCCGGACTCCCAGATACGCAGTATTTT; CDR3: CASSPGPGLPDTQYF
V: TRBV7-2; size: once; D: TRBD2; J: TRBJ2-5; DNA: TGTGCCAGCAGCTTAGAGGGACTAGCCCAAGAGACCCAGTACTTC; CDR3: CASSLEGLAQETQYF
V: TRBV19; size: NA; D: NA; J: TRBJ2-3; DNA: TGTGCCAGTAGTCCCGGACAGAGCACAGATACGCAGTATTTT; CDR3: CASSPGQSTDTQYF
V: TRBV7-3; size: few; D: NA; J: TRBJ1-1; DNA: TGTGCCAGCAGCTTAGAGACAGGAGGAGCTTTCTTT; CDR3: CASSLETGGAFF
V: TRBV5-1; size: NA; D: TRBD1; J: TRBJ1-1; DNA: TGCGCCAGCAGCTTGGCCCAGGGGGTCACTGAAGCTTTCTTT; CDR3: CASSLAQGVTEAFF
V: TRBV6-5; size: NA; D: NA; J: TRBJ1-3; DNA: TGTGCCAGCAGTTACGGGGGGAGCTCTGGAAACACCATATATTTT; CDR3: CASSYGGSSGNTIYF
V: TRBV11-3; size: NA; D: NA; J: TRBJ2-1; DNA: TGTGCCAGCAGCACCGACAGGATGGCGGGCAATGAGCAGTTCTTC; CDR3: CASSTDRMAGNEQFF
V: TRBV10-3; size: NA; D: TRBD2; J: TRBJ2-1; DNA: TGTGCCATCAGTGGGACTAGCGGAAGCTCCTACAATGAGCAGTTCTTC; CDR3: CAISGTSGSSYNEQFF
V: TRBV6-5; size: NA; D: TRBD1; J: TRBJ1-2; DNA: TGTGCCAGCAGTTTTGGACAGGGTATGGATGGCTACACCTTC; CDR3: CASSFGQGMDGYTF
V: TRBV11-2; size: NA; D: TRBD2; J: TRBJ2-1; DNA: TGTGCCAGCAGCTTAGATCGGGCTAGCGGGGGGAATGAGCAGTTCTTC; CDR3: CASSLDRASGGNEQFF
V: TRBV5-5; size: NA; D: NA; J: TRBJ1-2; DNA: TGTGCCAGCAGCCCGGGGGGCGGAGCTAACTATGGCTACACCTTC; CDR3: CASSPGGGANYGYTF
V: TRBV7-2; size: NA; D: NA; J: TRBJ1-1; DNA: TGTGCCAGCAGCACCGGGACAACGAACACTGAAGCTTTCTTT; CDR3: CASSTGTTNTEAFF
V: TRBV5-1; size: NA; D: NA; J: TRBJ1-1; DNA: TGCGCCAGCAGCTTGGAGCTGAACACTGAAGCTTTCTTT; CDR3: CASSLELNTEAFF
V: TRBV18; size: NA; D: NA; J: TRBJ1-5; DNA: TGTGCCAGCTCACCACGAGGCCTCCCAAGGATTGTTAGCAATCAGCCCCAGCATTTT; CDR3: CASSPRGLPRIVSNQPQHF
V: TRBV9; size: NA; D: NA; J: TRBJ1-2; DNA: TGTGCCAGCAGCACCGCCGAGCCCGCTAACTATGGCTACACCTTC; CDR3: CASSTAEPANYGYTF
V: TRBV5-1; size: NA; D: NA; J: TRBJ1-6; DNA: TGCGCCAGCAGCTTGGATGTGGGGGCTGGGGATTCACCCCTCCACTTT; CDR3: CASSLDVGAGDSPLHF
V: TRBV20-1; size: NA; D: NA; J: TRBJ2-1; DNA: TGCAGTGCTTTAGACAATGAGCAGTTCTTC; CDR3: CSALDNEQFF
V: TRBV29-1; size: NA; D: TRBD1; J: TRBJ1-2; DNA: TGCAGCGTTTCCGGGACAGCGAACTATGGCTACACCTTC; CDR3: CSVSGTANYGYTF
V: TRBV6-6; size: NA; D: NA; J: TRBJ1-1; DNA: TGTGCCAGCAGTTACGACAGCCCCGACGAAGCTTTCTTT; CDR3: CASSYDSPDEAFF
V: TRBV25-1; size: NA; D: TRBD1; J: TRBJ2-1; DNA: TGTGCCAGCAGTGAATCGGGACAGGGGGGCATGGGTGAGCAGTTCTTC; CDR3: CASSESGQGGMGEQFF
V: TRBV5-5; size: NA; D: TRBD1; J: TRBJ1-4; DNA: TGTGCCAGCAGCTTTGACAGGGTTGAAAAACTGTTTTTT; CDR3: CASSFDRVEKLFF
V: TRBV2; size: NA; D: TRBD1; J: TRBJ1-2; DNA: TGTGCCAGCAGAGATACAGGGGAGGATGGCTACACCTTC; CDR3: CASRDTGEDGYTF
V: TRBV5-6; size: NA; D: TRBD2; J: TRBJ2-1; DNA: TGTGCCAGCAGCCCCGGTGAGCGGGGGAATGAGCAGTTCTTC; CDR3: CASSPGERGNEQFF
V: TRBV10-3; size: NA; D: TRBD1; J: TRBJ2-3; DNA: TGTGCCATCAGTGAGTCTTTTACAGGGGGCATAGATACGCAGTATTTT; CDR3: CAISESFTGGIDTQYF
V: TRBV12-2; size: NA; D: NA; J: TRBJ1-2; DNA: TGTGCAAGTCGCATACTGACAGGCGGAGGCTACACCTTC; CDR3: CASRILTGGGYTF
V: TRBV7-3; size: NA; D: NA; J: TRBJ2-2; DNA: TGTGCCAGCAGCCCACTCCGCACAGACCACACCGTTGGGCTGGCCGGGGAGCTGTTTTTT; CDR3: CASSPLRTDHTVGLAGELFF
V: TRBV27; size: NA; D: TRBD2; J: TRBJ2-1; DNA: TGTGCCAGCAGTCCTACCTTCCCGGGACTAGCGGGAGGAGTAAGGAATGAGCAGTTCTTC; CDR3: CASSPTFPGLAGGVRNEQFF
V: TRBV19; size: NA; D: NA; J: TRBJ2-3; DNA: TGTGCCAGTACGCCCGGGGATACGCAGTATTTT; CDR3: CASTPGDTQYF
V: TRBV7-6; size: NA; D: NA; J: TRBJ1-1; DNA: TGTGCCAGCAGCGAATTGACGGGAGGGGGAACTGAAGCTTTCTTT; CDR3: CASSELTGGGTEAFF
V: TRBV4-1; size: NA; D: NA; J: TRBJ1-1; DNA: TGCGCCAGCAGCCAAGACCCTATTAACACTGAAGCTTTCTTT; CDR3: CASSQDPINTEAFF
V: TRBV13; size: NA; D: NA; J: TRBJ2-3; DNA: TGTGCCAGCAGCTTCCGGGCCGTTAAGGGGACAGATACGCAGTATTTT; CDR3: CASSFRAVKGTDTQYF
V: TRBV9; size: NA; D: NA; J: TRBJ2-2; DNA: TGTGCCAGCAGCGTAGGAGGGATGAACACCGGGGAGCTGTTTTTT; CDR3: CASSVGGMNTGELFF
V: TRBV5-4; size: NA; D: NA; J: TRBJ1-2; DNA: TGTGCCAGCAGCTTGGAGGTCGGCTCTCTAGGAACCTTC; CDR3: CASSLEVGSLGTF
V: TRBV30; size: NA; D: TRBD1; J: TRBJ1-2; DNA: TGTGCCTTTTCCCGGGACAGGGGTGTCTATGGCTACACCTTC; CDR3: CAFSRDRGVYGYTF
V: TRBV5-1; size: NA; D: TRBD2; J: TRBJ2-2; DNA: TGCGCCAGCAGCTTGGGAGCGGGAGGTCCCGCGAACACCGGGGAGCTGTTTTTT; CDR3: CASSLGAGGPANTGELFF
V: TRBV2; size: NA; D: NA; J: TRBJ1-5; DNA: TGTGCCAGCAGTGCGGGACATGGGGCGTGGGGAGATCAGCCCCAGCATTTT; CDR3: CASSAGHGAWGDQPQHF
V: TRBV19; size: NA; D: TRBD1; J: TRBJ1-5; DNA: TGTGCCACCAGACAGGGACTTAGCAATCAGCCCCAGCATTTT; CDR3: CATRQGLSNQPQHF
V: TRBV27; size: NA; D: TRBD1; J: TRBJ1-1; DNA: TGTGCCAGCAGTTCGGGACAGACGAACACTGAAGCTTTCTTT; CDR3: CASSSGQTNTEAFF
V: TRBV5-1; size: NA; D: TRBD1; J: TRBJ1-5; DNA: TGCGCCAGCAGCCTAACAGAAAGGACAGGGGTCTTTGGCAATCAGCCCCAGCATTTT; CDR3: CASSLTERTGVFGNQPQHF
V: TRBV9; size: few; D: NA; J: TRBJ1-1; DNA: TGTGCCAGCAGCGTTACGGGGAACCAAATATCTGAAGCTTTCTTT; CDR3: CASSVTGNQISEAFF
V: TRBV2; size: few; D: TRBD1; J: TRBJ1-2; DNA: TGTGCCAGCAGTGAAGAACAGGGGCGCTTTGCCTATGGCTACACCTTC; CDR3: CASSEEQGRFAYGYTF
V: TRBV14; size: NA; D: NA; J: TRBJ1-3; DNA: TGTGCCAGCAGCCAAGAGTGGCTTCTCTCTGGAAACACCATATATTTT; CDR3: CASSQEWLLSGNTIYF
V: TRBV5-6; size: NA; D: NA; J: TRBJ1-3; DNA: TGTGCCAGCAGTCCCCGGGTCCGTGGAAACACCATATATTTT; CDR3: CASSPRVRGNTIYF
V: TRBV7-2; size: NA; D: NA; J: TRBJ2-1; DNA: TGTGCCAGCAGCTTAGCAATCAGTGAGCAGTTCTTC; CDR3: CASSLAISEQFF
V: TRBV7-9; size: NA; D: NA; J: TRBJ1-4; DNA: TGTGCCAGCAGCTCCACGGGAGTAGGGACCGAAAAACTGTTTTTT; CDR3: CASSSTGVGTEKLFF
V: TRBV5-5; size: NA; D: NA; J: TRBJ2-7; DNA: TGTGCCAGCAGCTTTTGGCAATACGAGCAGTACTTC; CDR3: CASSFWQYEQYF
V: TRBV5-6; size: NA; D: NA; J: TRBJ1-3; DNA: TGTGCCAGCAGCTTCCGCACCTACTCTGGAAACACCATATATTTT; CDR3: CASSFRTYSGNTIYF
V: TRBV19; size: NA; D: NA; J: TRBJ1-5; DNA: TGTGCCAGTAGAGACGCTATCAGGCAGCCCCAGCATTTT; CDR3: CASRDAIRQPQHF